This TCR beta chain emerged from a study of OX40 agonist ivuxolimab in advanced cancers. Regarding the study in general: Ivuxolimab was a fully human IgG2 agonistic monoclonal antibody targeting the costimulatory receptor OX40 (CD134). The dose-escalation cohort was over 70% male with a mean age of approximately 60 years, ranging from roughly 20 to 80. Peripheral TCRbeta sequencing was intended to test whether TCR sequence diversity was altered and clonal T-cell expansion was caused by ivuxolimab. The monotherapy dose-escalation portion (N of about 50 patients) of the phase I ivuxolimab trial is reported in the paper. Intravenous ivuxolimab was administered to patients every 2 weeks at six dose levels: 0.01, 0.1, 0.3, 1.5, 3 and 10 mg/kg. Prior anti-PD-1, anti-PD-L1 or anti-CTLA-4 therapy was permitted, and checkpoint inhibitors had been received by about 44% of dose-escalation patients. Partial responses occurred in three dose-escalation patients, of whom one had hepatocellular carcinoma and two had cutaneous melanoma. Of the roughly 50 dose-escalation patients, hepatocellular carcinoma was present in roughly 19, melanoma in approximately 15, renal cell carcinoma in 9 and head and neck cancer in 9. Results the study describes overall, beyond this receptor: In partial responders in the 0.1-3.0 mg/kg groups, normalized peripheral clonal expansion was found to be among the lowest, especially among CD8+ T cells. After ivuxolimab, CD8+ T cells had more expanded clones than CD4+ T cells on average. At doses from 0.1 to 3.0 mg/kg, clonal expansion was seen in both CD4+ and CD8+ blood T cells between baseline and week 6. Low levels of normalized T-cell clonal expansion were also seen in some nonresponding patients. The antigen specificity of the clonally expanded peripheral T cells was not determined.

As to this clone: What this receptor recognizes is not known. No much larger clone is present one base from it, and per-base qualities are unavailable.

To sequence the TCRbeta CDR3 region, genomic DNA was isolated from the sorted cells. The immunoSEQ Assay was used for sequencing of TCRbeta CDR3 regions. TCRdb limited this immuneACCESS table to in-frame rearrangements with V and J called. A share of clones is missing; checked studies link under half to unresolved V genes, and the rest is unexplained. Present in this sample are about 24,000 clones, 70% to 90% of which were seen just once. The top ten clones comprise 35% to 50% of the sample. The CDR3, cysteine through phenylalanine, is 15 amino acids long. CDR3 DNA only is kept here, 45 bases in frame from base 1. CDR1 and CDR2, per the germline V gene (reference sequence), are SEHNR and FQNEAQ. V is cut by 5 bases and J by 5 bases, and the space between the germline ends is 18 bases. Patients with autoimmune disease history or receiving systemic immunosuppression were excluded from the trial. Peripheral blood for TCR sequencing was collected from all dose cohorts at baseline, on cycle 4 day 1, and on cycle 7 day 1. Samples came from an open-label, multicenter, first-in-human phase I dose-escalation trial of ivuxolimab. Adults with locally advanced or metastatic melanoma, renal cell, hepatocellular, or head and neck squamous cell carcinoma were enrolled in the trial. Before TCR sequencing, CD4+ and CD8+ T cells were separately sorted from peripheral blood.

This receptor was taken from an adult with an advanced solid tumor such as melanoma, head and neck, liver or kidney cancer. The rearranged chain carries TRBV7-9 and TRBJ2-5; 5 matching bases give a weak D call of TRBD2. Sequenced here: CD4+ or CD8+ T cells sorted from blood, sampled in a trial of the OX40 agonist ivuxolimab. The CDR3 protein: CASSAPLSGKETQYF. The bases read TGTGCCAGCAGCGCCCCCCTATCGGGGAAGGAGACCCAGTACTTC.